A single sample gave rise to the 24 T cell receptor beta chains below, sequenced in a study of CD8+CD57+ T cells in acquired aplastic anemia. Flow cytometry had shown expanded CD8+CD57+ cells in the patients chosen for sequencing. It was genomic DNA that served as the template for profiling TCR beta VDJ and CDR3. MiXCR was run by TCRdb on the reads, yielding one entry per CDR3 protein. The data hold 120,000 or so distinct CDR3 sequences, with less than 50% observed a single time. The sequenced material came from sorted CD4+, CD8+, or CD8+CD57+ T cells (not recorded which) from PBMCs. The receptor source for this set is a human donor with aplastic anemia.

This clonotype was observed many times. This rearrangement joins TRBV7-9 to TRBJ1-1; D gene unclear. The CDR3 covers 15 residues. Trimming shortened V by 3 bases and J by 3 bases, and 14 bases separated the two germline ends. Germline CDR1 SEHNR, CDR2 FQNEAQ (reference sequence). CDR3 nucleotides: TGTGCCAGCAGCTTTTTTATTGGGCAGGACACTGAAGCTTTCTTT. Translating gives CASSFFIGQDTEAFF.

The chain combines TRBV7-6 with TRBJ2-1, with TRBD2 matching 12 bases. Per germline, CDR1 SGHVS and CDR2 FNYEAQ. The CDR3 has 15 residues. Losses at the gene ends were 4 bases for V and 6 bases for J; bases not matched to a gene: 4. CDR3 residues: CASSSLAGGPNEQFF. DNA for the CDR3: TGTGCCAGCAGCTCCCTAGCGGGGGGGCCCAATGAGCAGTTCTTC.

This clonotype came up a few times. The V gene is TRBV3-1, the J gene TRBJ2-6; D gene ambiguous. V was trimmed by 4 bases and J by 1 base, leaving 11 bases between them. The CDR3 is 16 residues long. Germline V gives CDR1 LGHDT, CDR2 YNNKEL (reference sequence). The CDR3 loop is CASSPQRFSGANVLTF. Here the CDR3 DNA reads TGTGCCAGCAGCCCGCAGAGGTTTTCTGGGGCCAACGTCCTGACTTTC.

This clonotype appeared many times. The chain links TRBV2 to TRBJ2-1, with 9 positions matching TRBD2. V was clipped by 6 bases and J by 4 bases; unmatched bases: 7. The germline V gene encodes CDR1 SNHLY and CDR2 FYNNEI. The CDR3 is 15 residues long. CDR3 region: CASRPRGGGYNEQFF. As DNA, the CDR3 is TGTGCCAGCAGGCCGCGGGGGGGCGGGTACAATGAGCAGTTCTTC.

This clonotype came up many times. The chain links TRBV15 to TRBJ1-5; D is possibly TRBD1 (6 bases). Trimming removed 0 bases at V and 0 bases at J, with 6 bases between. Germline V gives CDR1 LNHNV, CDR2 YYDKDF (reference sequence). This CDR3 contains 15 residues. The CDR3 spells CATSRDRGSNQPQHF. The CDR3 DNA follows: TGTGCCACCAGCAGAGACAGGGGTAGCAATCAGCCCCAGCATTTT.

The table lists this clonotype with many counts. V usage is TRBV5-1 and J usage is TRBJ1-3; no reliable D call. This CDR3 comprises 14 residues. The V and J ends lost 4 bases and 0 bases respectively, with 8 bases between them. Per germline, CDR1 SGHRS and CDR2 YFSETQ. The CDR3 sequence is CASSRTASGNTIYF. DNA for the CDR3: TGCGCCAGCAGCCGGACGGCCTCTGGAAACACCATATATTTT.

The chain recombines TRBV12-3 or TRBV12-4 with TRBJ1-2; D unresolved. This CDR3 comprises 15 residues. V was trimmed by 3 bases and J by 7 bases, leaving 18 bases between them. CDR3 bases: TGTGCCAGCAGTTTTTCCGGCCGCCGTTCAAGTGGCTACACCTTC. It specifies CASSFSGRRSSGYTF.

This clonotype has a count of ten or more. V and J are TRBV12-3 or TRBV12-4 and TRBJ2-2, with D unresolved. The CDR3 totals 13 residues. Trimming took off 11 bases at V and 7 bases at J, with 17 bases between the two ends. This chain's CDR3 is CASSIFGGGELFF. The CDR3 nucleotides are TGTGCCTCCTCAATATTTGGTGGCGGGGAGCTGTTTTTT.

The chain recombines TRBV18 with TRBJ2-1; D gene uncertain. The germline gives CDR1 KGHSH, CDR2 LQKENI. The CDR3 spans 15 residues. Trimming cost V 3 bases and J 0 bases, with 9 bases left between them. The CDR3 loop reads CASSPYINSYNEQFF. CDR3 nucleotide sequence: TGTGCCAGCTCACCGTACATTAACTCCTACAATGAGCAGTTCTTC. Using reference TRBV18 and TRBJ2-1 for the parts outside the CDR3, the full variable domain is NAGVMQNPRHLVRRRGQEARLRCSPMKGHSHVYWYRQLPEEGLKFMVYLQKENIIDESGMPKERFSAEFPKEGPSILRIQQVVRGDSAAYFCASSPYINSYNEQFFGPGTRLTVL.

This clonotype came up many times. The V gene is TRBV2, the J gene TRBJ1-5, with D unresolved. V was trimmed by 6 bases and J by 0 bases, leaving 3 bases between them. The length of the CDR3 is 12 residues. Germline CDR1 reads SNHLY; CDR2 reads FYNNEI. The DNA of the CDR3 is TGTGCCAGCAGGGATAGCAATCAGCCCCAGCATTTT. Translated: CASRDSNQPQHF.

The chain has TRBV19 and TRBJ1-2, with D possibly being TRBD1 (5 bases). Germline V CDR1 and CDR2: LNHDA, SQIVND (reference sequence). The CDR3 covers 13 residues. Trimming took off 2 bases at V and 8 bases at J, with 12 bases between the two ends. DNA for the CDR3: TGTGCCAGTAGTATACGCAGGGTTGAGGGCTACACCTTC. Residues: CASSIRRVEGYTF.

The CDR3 here is CASSMSGNTGVSYGYTF. CDR3 bases: TGTGCCAGTAGTATGAGTGGGAACACCGGGGTTTCCTATGGCTACACCTTC. The rearrangement uses TRBV19 and TRBJ1-2, with D unclear. This CDR3 is 17 amino acids long. Germline assignment: CDR1 LNHDA and CDR2 SQIVND (reference sequence). V was pared by 3 bases and J by 4 bases, with 21 bases between.

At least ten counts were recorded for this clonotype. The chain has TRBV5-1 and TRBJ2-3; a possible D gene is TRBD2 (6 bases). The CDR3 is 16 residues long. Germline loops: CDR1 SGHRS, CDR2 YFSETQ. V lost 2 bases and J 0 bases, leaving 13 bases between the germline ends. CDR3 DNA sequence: TGCGCCAGCAGCTTACGGGGGACGCCTAGCACAGATACGCAGTATTTT. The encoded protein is CASSLRGTPSTDTQYF.

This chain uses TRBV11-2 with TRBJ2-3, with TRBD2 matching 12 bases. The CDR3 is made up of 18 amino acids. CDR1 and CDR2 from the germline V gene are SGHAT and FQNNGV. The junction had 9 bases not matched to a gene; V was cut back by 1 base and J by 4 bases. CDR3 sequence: CASSLGGLAGGLADTQYF. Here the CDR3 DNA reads TGTGCCAGCAGCTTAGGCGGGCTAGCGGGGGGGCTCGCAGATACGCAGTATTTT. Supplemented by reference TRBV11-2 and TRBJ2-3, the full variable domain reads EAGVAQSPRYKIIEKRQSVAFWCNPISGHATLYWYQQILGQGPKLLIQFQNNGVVDDSQLPKDRFSAERLKGVDSTLKIQPAKLEDSAVYLCASSLGGLAGGLADTQYFGPGTRLTVL.

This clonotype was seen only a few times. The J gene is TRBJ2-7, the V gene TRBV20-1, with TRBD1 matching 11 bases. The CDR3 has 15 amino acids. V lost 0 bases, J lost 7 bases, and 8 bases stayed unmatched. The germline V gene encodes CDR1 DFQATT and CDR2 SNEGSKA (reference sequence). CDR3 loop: CSARDPGQGVGEQYF. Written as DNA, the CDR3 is TGCAGTGCTAGAGATCCGGGACAGGGGGTAGGGGAGCAGTACTTC.

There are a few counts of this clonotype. The CDR3 loop is CSVQGGNYGYTF. For the CDR3, the DNA is TGCAGCGTCCAAGGGGGGAACTATGGCTACACCTTC. The chain uses TRBV29-1 and TRBJ1-2; D might be TRBD1 (6 bases). This CDR3 comprises 12 residues. Germline CDR1 reads SQVTM; CDR2 reads ANQGSEA. Trimming took 6 bases from V and 2 from J, leaving 10 bases between them.

The CDR3 bases are TGTGCCAGCAGCTTTCGCCGGCTTGGACAGGGGGTCGATCGACAGCATTTT. It specifies CASSFRRLGQGVDRQHF. This chain joins TRBV11-1 and TRBJ1-5; 10 bases agree with TRBD1. Germline loops: CDR1 SGHAT, CDR2 FQDESV (reference sequence). CDR3 length equals 17 residues. Unmatched junction bases numbered 18, after V lost 3 bases and J lost 13 bases.

Here the CDR3 reads CASSLAPGGYGYTF. The CDR3 DNA reads as TGTGCCAGCAGCTTAGCGCCAGGGGGCTATGGCTACACCTTC. This chain joins TRBV7-2 and TRBJ1-2; 7 positions match TRBD1. The germline CDR1 and CDR2 sequences are SGHTA and FQGNSA. The CDR3 runs 14 residues. V gave up 0 bases and J gave up 4 bases; unmatched junction bases: 2. Together with reference TRBV7-2 and TRBJ1-2, the CDR3 gives the full variable domain: GAGVSQSPSNKVTEKGKDVELRCDPISGHTALYWYRQSLGQGLEFLIYFQGNSAPDKSGLPSDRFSAERTGGSVSTLTIQRTQQEDSAVYLCASSLAPGGYGYTFGSGTRLTVV.

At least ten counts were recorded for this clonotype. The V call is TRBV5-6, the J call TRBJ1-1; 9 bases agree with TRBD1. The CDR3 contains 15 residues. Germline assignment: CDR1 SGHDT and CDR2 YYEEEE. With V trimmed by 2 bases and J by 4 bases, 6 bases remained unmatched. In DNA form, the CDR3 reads TGTGCCAGCAGCTTAGGTGGGACAGGGCGCACTGAAGCTTTCTTT. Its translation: CASSLGGTGRTEAFF.

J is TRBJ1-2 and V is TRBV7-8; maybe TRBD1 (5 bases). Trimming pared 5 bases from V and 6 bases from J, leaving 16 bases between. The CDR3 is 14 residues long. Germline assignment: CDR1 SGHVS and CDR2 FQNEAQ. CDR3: CASSLRDLGDGYTF. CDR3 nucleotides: TGTGCCAGCAGCCTTCGGGACTTGGGGGATGGCTACACCTTC.

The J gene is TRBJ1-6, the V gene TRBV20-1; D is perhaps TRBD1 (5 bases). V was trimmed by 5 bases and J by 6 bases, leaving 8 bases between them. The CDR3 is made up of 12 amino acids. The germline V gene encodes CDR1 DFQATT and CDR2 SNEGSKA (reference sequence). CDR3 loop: CSAQGANSPLHF. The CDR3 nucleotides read TGCAGTGCTCAGGGAGCTAATTCACCCCTCCACTTT.

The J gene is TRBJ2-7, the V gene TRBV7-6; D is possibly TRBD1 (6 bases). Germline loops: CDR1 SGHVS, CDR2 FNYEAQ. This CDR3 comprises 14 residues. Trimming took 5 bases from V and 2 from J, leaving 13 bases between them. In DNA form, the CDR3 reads TGTGCCAGCAGCCCCCGGACAGATCCCTACGAGCAGTACGTC. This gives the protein CASSPRTDPYEQYV.

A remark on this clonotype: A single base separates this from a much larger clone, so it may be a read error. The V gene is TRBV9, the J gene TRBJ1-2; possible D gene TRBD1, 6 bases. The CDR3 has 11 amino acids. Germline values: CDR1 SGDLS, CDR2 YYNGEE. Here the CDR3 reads CAGSLRGSYTF. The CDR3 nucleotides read TGTGCCGGCAGCCTCAGGGGATCCTACACCTTC.

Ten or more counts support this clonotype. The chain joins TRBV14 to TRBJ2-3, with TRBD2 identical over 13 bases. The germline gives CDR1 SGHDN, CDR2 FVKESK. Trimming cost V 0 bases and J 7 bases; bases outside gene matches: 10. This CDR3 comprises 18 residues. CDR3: CASSQDRREGLAGYTQYF. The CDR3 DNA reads TGTGCCAGCAGCCAAGATCGAAGGGAGGGACTAGCGGGGTATACGCAGTATTTT.